What follows describes a single T cell receptor (beta chain). The CDR3 is 14 amino acids. CDR1 is MNHEY and CDR2 is SVGAGI in the germline V gene. Trimming cost V 6 bases and J 3 bases; bases outside gene matches: 4. TCRdb processed the 5' RACE reads anew with MiXCR; each CDR3 protein has one entry. The repertoire holds approximately 400,000 distinct CDR3 sequences, with about a sixth as singletons. This record belongs to a study of T-cell memory formation after mild COVID-19. About the research overall: Each donor largely had its own TCR clusters.

The chain joins TRBV6-5 to TRBJ2-3, with 9 positions matching TRBD2. The TCR was taken from a man in his late teens or twenties who had mild COVID-19 (a few samples of this study predate the infection). Cell type and time point are not known. The source material was PBMCs or a T cell subset sorted from them (not recorded which). CDR3: CASRAGGETDTQYF. The CDR3 nucleotides read TGTGCCAGCAGGGCGGGGGGGGAAACAGATACGCAGTATTTT.